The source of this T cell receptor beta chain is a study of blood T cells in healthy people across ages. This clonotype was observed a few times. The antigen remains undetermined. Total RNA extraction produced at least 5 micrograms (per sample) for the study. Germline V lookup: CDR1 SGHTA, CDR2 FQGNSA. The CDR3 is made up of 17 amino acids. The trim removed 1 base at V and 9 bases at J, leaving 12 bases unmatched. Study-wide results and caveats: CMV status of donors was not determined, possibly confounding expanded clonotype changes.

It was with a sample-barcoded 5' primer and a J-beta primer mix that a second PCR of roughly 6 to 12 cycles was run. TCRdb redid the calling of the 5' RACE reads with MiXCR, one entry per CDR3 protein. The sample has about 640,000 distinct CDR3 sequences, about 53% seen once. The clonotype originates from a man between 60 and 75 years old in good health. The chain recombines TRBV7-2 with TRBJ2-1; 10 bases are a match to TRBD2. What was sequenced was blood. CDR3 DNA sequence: TGTGCCAGCAGCTTAGGCGGAGGAGCGGGACTAGCGATTGAGCAGTTCTTC. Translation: CASSLGGGAGLAIEQFF.